A single sample gave rise to the 15 T cell receptor beta chains below, sequenced in a study of shared clonotypes between healthy human individuals. Data came from immunoSEQ multiplex PCR; TCRdb stores just in-frame clones and leaves some out. This sample has 980,000 or so clones, with 70% to 85% found just once. Sequenced material: memory CD4+ T cells sorted from blood. Subset in this sample: CD45RA-negative fraction. The receptors were gathered from a man aged 18 to 30 in good health.

This chain links TRBV30 with TRBJ2-1; 7 bases fit TRBD2. Germline values: CDR1 GTSNPN, CDR2 SVGIG (reference sequence). CDR3 length: 14 residues. Germline trimming cut 4 bases from V and 4 bases from J; bases unmatched to any gene: 7. In nucleotides, the CDR3 is TGTGCCTGGACGTTAATGGGGGGGTACAATGAGCAGTTCTTC. Protein: CAWTLMGGYNEQFF.

The V call is TRBV7-2, the J call TRBJ2-3; 7 bases align to TRBD2. V lost 3 bases and J lost 4; bases outside the gene matches: 7. The germline V gene encodes CDR1 SGHTA and CDR2 FQGNSA. This CDR3 region has 15 residues. The DNA for the CDR3 is TGTGCCAGCAGCTTGTCGGCGGGGGTTGCAGATACGCAGTATTTT. This sequence encodes CASSLSAGVADTQYF.

This rearrangement joins TRBV7-9 to TRBJ1-4, with 9 bases that match TRBD1. J gave up 8 bases and V 5 bases, and 6 bases lay outside the gene matches. Per the germline V gene, CDR1 is SEHNR and CDR2 is FQNEAQ (reference sequence). This CDR3 spans 14 amino acids. The CDR3 protein is CASSETGGYEKLFF. Written as DNA, the CDR3 is TGTGCCAGCAGCGAAACAGGGGGCTACGAAAAACTGTTTTTT. The variable domain in full, completed from reference TRBV7-9 and TRBJ1-4, reads DTGVSQNPRHKITKRGQNVTFRCDPISEHNRLYWYRQTLGQGPEFLTYFQNEAQLEKSRLLSDRFSAERPKGSFSTLEIQRTEQGDSAMYLCASSETGGYEKLFFGSGTQLSVL.

The gene calls are TRBV18 and TRBJ2-5; 11 nucleotides agree with TRBD2. The CDR3 loop spans 17 amino acids. Germline assignment: CDR1 KGHSH and CDR2 LQKENI. The trim removed 3 bases at V and 2 bases at J, leaving 8 bases unmatched. The CDR3 is CASSPLVTSGGQETQYF. The CDR3 DNA reads TGTGCCAGCTCACCCCTGGTAACTAGCGGGGGACAAGAGACCCAGTACTTC.

This chain uses TRBV10-3 with TRBJ2-5; D gene unclear. V shed 6 bases and J shed 3 bases, with 11 bases lying between them. The CDR3 sequence is 13 residues long. The germline CDR1 and CDR2 sequences are ENHRY and SYGVKD. CDR3 sequence: CAIRAQQKETQYF. DNA for the CDR3: TGTGCCATCAGGGCACAGCAAAAAGAGACCCAGTACTTC.

The J gene is TRBJ2-1, the V gene TRBV11-2; 10 bases match TRBD2. The junction had 13 bases not matched to a gene; V was cut back by 5 bases and J by 9 bases. The V gene's germline CDR1 is SGHAT and CDR2 FQNNGV. The CDR3 sequence is 16 residues long. The CDR3 protein is CASSPEPGLATFEQFF. CDR3 in DNA: TGTGCCAGCAGCCCCGAACCGGGACTAGCGACTTTTGAGCAGTTCTTC.

The rearrangement uses TRBV10-3 and TRBJ1-6; D is unclear. V lost 3 bases to trimming and J lost 10 bases, with 10 bases between them. There are 13 residues in the CDR3. Germline V gene sequence: CDR1 ENHRY, CDR2 SYGVKD. The DNA of the CDR3 is TGTGCCATCAGTGATGACCGTTGGTCACCCCTCCACTTT. Amino acids: CAISDDRWSPLHF.

The gene calls are TRBV7-2 and TRBJ2-3, with D perhaps TRBD2 (5 bases). Germline lookup yields CDR1 SGHTA and CDR2 FQGNSA. The V end was cut by 3 bases, the J end by 4 bases, with 8 bases between. The CDR3 is made up of 13 amino acids. CDR3 in amino acids: CASSLDFADTQYF. The CDR3 DNA follows: TGTGCCAGCAGCTTGGACTTTGCAGATACGCAGTATTTT.

This clone has a single count. The chain links TRBV10-3 to TRBJ1-2, with D uncertain. This CDR3 has 13 residues. CDR1 and CDR2 (germline): ENHRY, SYGVKD. V dropped 7 bases and J dropped 4 bases, with 13 bases sitting between them. CDR3 sequence: CAINSGAFYGYTF. In DNA form, the CDR3 reads TGTGCCATCAACTCAGGTGCCTTCTATGGCTACACCTTC.

This clone has only a few counts. This rearrangement joins TRBV7-8 to TRBJ2-7, with 7 bases fitting TRBD1. The CDR3 is 16 amino acids. With V trimmed by 5 bases and J by 1 base, 11 bases remained unmatched. CDR1 is SGHVS, CDR2 FQNEAQ, per germline. In DNA, the CDR3 is TGTGCCAGCAGCGTACAACCCGGGACAGTATCCTACGAGCAGTACTTC. Amino acid sequence: CASSVQPGTVSYEQYF. Combining the CDR3 with reference TRBV7-8 and TRBJ2-7 gives the whole variable domain GAGVSQSPRYKVAKRGQDVALRCDPISGHVSLFWYQQALGQGPEFLTYFQNEAQLDKSGLPSDRFFAERPEGSVSTLKIQRTQQEDSAVYLCASSVQPGTVSYEQYFGPGTRLTVT.

CDR3 coding DNA: TGTGCCAGCAGGGGGGCAGTGACGGCCTGGGAGCAGTACTTC. Amino acids: CASRGAVTAWEQYF. The J gene is TRBJ2-7, the V gene TRBV28; perhaps TRBD1 as D (6 bases). This CDR3 has 14 amino acids. The V end lost 6 bases, the J end lost 7 bases, and 19 bases lay between the germline ends. Per germline, CDR1 MDHEN and CDR2 SYDVKM.

V is TRBV23-1 and J is TRBJ1-5; TRBD1 is a possible D gene (5 bases). TRBV23-1 has ORF status, its function being uncertain. Trimming stripped 4 bases from V and 2 bases from J, with 15 bases between. This CDR3 is 16 amino acids long. CDR3 DNA: TGCGCCAGCAGTCCTATGGGGACGGGGGGCAATCAGCCCCAGCATTTT. Amino acid sequence: CASSPMGTGGNQPQHF.

This clone occurred a few times. The chain recombines TRBV29-1 with TRBJ2-2; D unresolved. This CDR3 comprises 11 residues. Germline-derived CDR1 and CDR2 are SQVTM and ANQGSEA. V was trimmed by 7 bases and J by 1 base, leaving 4 bases between them. For the CDR3, the DNA is TGCAGCGGGGGGAACACCGGGGAGCTGTTTTTT. Its protein is CSGGNTGELFF.

The table lists this clone with a few counts. The chain is built from TRBV6-5 and TRBJ1-3; a weak D match, TRBD1 (5 bases). Trimming took 6 bases from V and 0 from J, leaving 12 bases between them. This CDR3 contains 15 residues. CDR1 and CDR2 (germline): MNHEY, SVGAGI. CDR3 nucleotide sequence: TGTGCCAGCAGCAAATGGGACGGCTCTGGAAACACCATATATTTT. Encoded protein: CASSKWDGSGNTIYF.

This chain joins TRBV30 and TRBJ2-7; D gene unclear. The V and J ends lost 3 bases and 6 bases respectively, with 18 bases between them. CDR3 size: 14 residues. Germline V gives CDR1 GTSNPN, CDR2 SVGIG (reference sequence). CDR3 sequence reads: CAWSSRRGATEQYF. CDR3 sequence (DNA): TGTGCCTGGAGCTCTCGAAGAGGCGCTACCGAGCAGTACTTC.